The 16 T cell receptor beta chains below were found in one sample sequenced in a study of T cells after yellow fever vaccination. TCRdb redid the calling of the 5' RACE reads with MiXCR, one entry per CDR3 protein. The sample includes fewer than 650,000 distinct CDR3 sequences, just over 20% of them seen just once. Sequencing used PBMCs, obtained approximately 22 days after the first yellow fever vaccination. The origin of the receptors is a man younger than 30 who received the YFV17D yellow fever vaccine.

V is TRBV7-6 and J is TRBJ2-1, with 8 bases that match TRBD2. The CDR3 runs 15 residues. V trimming: 4 bases; J trimming: 2 bases; junction bases outside the gene matches: 4. CDR1 SGHVS and CDR2 FNYEAQ come from the germline V gene. CDR3 in DNA: TGTGCCAGCAGCTACGGGGGGGCCGCCTACAATGAGCAGTTCTTC. Its translation is CASSYGGAAYNEQFF.

The chain joins TRBV2 to TRBJ2-4; D ambiguous. The CDR3 is 16 amino acids. The V and J ends lost 6 bases and 0 bases respectively, with 15 bases between them. Per the germline V gene, CDR1 is SNHLY and CDR2 is FYNNEI. The CDR3 DNA is TGTGCCAGCAGCCGGATCGCGGTTTTAGCCAAAAACATTCAGTACTTC. Translation gives CASSRIAVLAKNIQYF.

This chain connects TRBV15 to TRBJ2-2; D assignment may be TRBD1 or TRBD2 (5 bases each). The germline gives CDR1 LNHNV, CDR2 YYDKDF (reference sequence). This CDR3 is built from 16 residues. V lost 1 base, J lost 1 base, and 10 bases lay in between. The CDR3 is CATSRGGTLNTGELFF. DNA for the CDR3: TGTGCCACCAGCAGAGGGGGGACCCTGAACACCGGGGAGCTGTTTTTT.

This clonotype was seen more than once but under ten times. V and J are TRBV19 and TRBJ2-5, with D possibly matching TRBD2 (5 bases). Germline CDR1 is LNHDA and CDR2 is SQIVND (reference sequence). This CDR3 has 15 residues. The V gene lost 7 bases and the J gene lost 1 base, with 16 bases spanning the gap. The CDR3, as DNA: TGTGCCAGTATGAGCGGCATAGCAGCCCAAGAGACCCAGTACTTC. This sequence encodes CASMSGIAAQETQYF. Full variable domain (missing parts from reference TRBV19 and TRBJ2-5): DGGITQSPKYLFRKEGQNVTLSCEQNLNHDAMYWYRQDPGQGLRLIYYSQIVNDFQKGDIAEGYSVSREKKESFPLTVTSAQKNPTAFYLCASMSGIAAQETQYFGPGTRLLVL.

The chain combines TRBV13 with TRBJ2-7; D possibly corresponds to TRBD1 (5 bases). The CDR3 totals 15 residues. V lost 5 bases and J 3 bases, leaving 17 bases between the germline ends. Germline CDR1 and CDR2: PRHDT and FYEKMQ (reference sequence). The CDR3 is CASSRIDSGHYEQYF. The CDR3 nucleotides read TGTGCCAGCAGCCGAATAGACAGTGGCCACTACGAGCAGTACTTC.

The chain recombines TRBV12-3 or TRBV12-4 with TRBJ2-6; TRBD1 might be the D (6 bases). This CDR3 spans 20 amino acids. Trimming removed 4 bases at V and 0 bases at J, with 22 bases between. The CDR3 is CASSSGFGQWVSSGANVLTF. The CDR3 nucleotides read TGTGCCAGCAGTTCGGGTTTTGGACAGTGGGTCAGCTCTGGGGCCAACGTCCTGACTTTC.

This clonotype was detected only a few times. This chain joins TRBV20-1 and TRBJ2-2; 10 positions agree with TRBD1. Unmatched junction bases numbered 10, after V lost 5 bases and J lost 7 bases. Germline CDR1 reads DFQATT; CDR2 reads SNEGSKA (reference sequence). This CDR3 region has 15 residues. CDR3 region: CSAPDRGRGNGELFF. The DNA of the CDR3 is TGCAGTGCTCCCGACAGGGGGCGAGGAAACGGGGAGCTGTTTTTT.

The chain recombines TRBV5-1 with TRBJ2-1, with 7 bases identical to TRBD1. This CDR3 spans 12 amino acids. CDR1 and CDR2 from the germline V gene are SGHRS and YFSETQ. The V segment lost 7 bases and the J segment 6 bases; nucleotides outside the gene matches: 4. CDR3 region: CASFDRVNEQFF. The CDR3 coding sequence is TGCGCCAGCTTTGACAGGGTCAATGAGCAGTTCTTC.

This clonotype has only one observation. The J gene is TRBJ2-1, the V gene TRBV12-3 or TRBV12-4; a weak D match, TRBD1 (5 bases). The ends were cut back, 4 bases at V and 9 bases at J, with 13 bases in the middle. There are 13 residues in the CDR3. CDR3 loop: CASSWGYSGEQFF. The DNA of the CDR3 is TGTGCCAGCAGTTGGGGCTATTCGGGTGAGCAGTTCTTC.

This clonotype was counted only a few times. The CDR3 sequence is CASSENSGVYNEQFF. The DNA of the CDR3 is TGTGCCAGCAGCGAAAATAGCGGGGTCTACAATGAGCAGTTCTTC. The rearrangement uses TRBV9 and TRBJ2-1; 8 bases align to TRBD2. Germline V gene data show CDR1 as SGDLS and CDR2 as YYNGEE. The CDR3 contains 15 residues. The ends lost 3 bases at V and 3 bases at J; junction bases unmatched: 5.

CDR3 sequence reads: CASSLSSAGAGDTQYF. The CDR3 nucleotides read TGCGCCAGCAGCTTATCCTCAGCGGGGGCAGGAGATACGCAGTATTTT. V usage is TRBV5-1 and J usage is TRBJ2-3; 8 positions agree with TRBD2. Trimming cost V 2 bases and J 5 bases; bases outside gene matches: 10. CDR1 and CDR2 (germline): SGHRS, YFSETQ. This CDR3 region has 16 residues.

The chain links TRBV4-2 to TRBJ2-7; D not certain. Germline V lookup: CDR1 LGHNA, CDR2 YNFKEQ. V shed 3 bases and J shed 7 bases, with 22 bases lying between them. The CDR3 is 16 amino acids. The CDR3 protein is CASSQSSWTPGLEQYF. The CDR3, as DNA: TGTGCCAGCAGCCAGTCCTCCTGGACGCCCGGTTTGGAGCAGTACTTC.

Only a few counts were recorded for this clonotype. Written as DNA, the CDR3 is TGCGCCAGCAGTCAACCCCGGACCTACGAGCAGTACGTC. Protein sequence: CASSQPRTYEQYV. The gene calls are TRBV23-1 and TRBJ2-7; D call uncertain. TRBV23-1 is an ORF, and what it does is uncertain. Trimming took 2 bases from V and 2 from J, leaving 7 bases between them. This CDR3 spans 13 amino acids.

This clonotype was seen only a few times. The V call is TRBV7-2, the J call TRBJ1-1; perhaps TRBD1 as D (5 bases). CDR3 length: 16 residues. The V and J ends lost 4 bases and 4 bases respectively, with 19 bases between them. Germline values: CDR1 SGHTA, CDR2 FQGNSA. The CDR3 here is CASSSLVGTLSTEAFF. The CDR3 DNA reads TGTGCCAGCAGCTCGCTCGTGGGGACCTTGAGCACTGAAGCTTTCTTT.

A few counts support this clonotype. V is TRBV10-3 and J is TRBJ1-1; D perhaps matches TRBD1 (6 bases). The CDR3 is made up of 13 amino acids. In germline, CDR1 is ENHRY, CDR2 SYGVKD. V was clipped by 0 bases and J by 10 bases, with 12 bases between them. The CDR3 spells CAISESPGERAFF. CDR3 nucleotides: TGTGCCATCAGTGAGTCGCCAGGGGAGCGAGCTTTCTTT.

The V call is TRBV4-2, the J call TRBJ2-2, with a weak D call TRBD2 (6 bases). Per germline, CDR1 LGHNA and CDR2 YNFKEQ. Trimming shortened V by 0 bases and J by 5 bases, and 13 bases separated the two germline ends. This CDR3 comprises 16 residues. The CDR3 DNA reads TGTGCCAGCAGCCAAGATGCCTCCCGGGGGACCGGGGAGCTGTTTTTT. The encoded protein is CASSQDASRGTGELFF.